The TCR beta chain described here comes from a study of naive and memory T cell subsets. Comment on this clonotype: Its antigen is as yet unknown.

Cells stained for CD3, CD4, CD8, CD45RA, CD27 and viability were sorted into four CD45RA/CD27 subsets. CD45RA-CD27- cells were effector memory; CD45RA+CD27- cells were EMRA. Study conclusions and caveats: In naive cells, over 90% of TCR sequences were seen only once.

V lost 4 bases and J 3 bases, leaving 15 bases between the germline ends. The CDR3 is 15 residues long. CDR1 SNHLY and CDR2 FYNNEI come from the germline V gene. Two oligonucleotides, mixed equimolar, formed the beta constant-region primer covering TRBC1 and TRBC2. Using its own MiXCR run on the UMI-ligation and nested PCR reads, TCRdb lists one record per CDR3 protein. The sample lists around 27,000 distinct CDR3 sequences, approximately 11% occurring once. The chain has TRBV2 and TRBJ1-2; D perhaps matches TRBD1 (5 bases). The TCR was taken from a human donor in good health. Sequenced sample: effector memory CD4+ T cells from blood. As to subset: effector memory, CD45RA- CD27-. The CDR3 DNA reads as TGTGCCAGCAGTGCTGAGACAAGGGGCTACTATGGCTACACCTTC. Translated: CASSAETRGYYGYTF.